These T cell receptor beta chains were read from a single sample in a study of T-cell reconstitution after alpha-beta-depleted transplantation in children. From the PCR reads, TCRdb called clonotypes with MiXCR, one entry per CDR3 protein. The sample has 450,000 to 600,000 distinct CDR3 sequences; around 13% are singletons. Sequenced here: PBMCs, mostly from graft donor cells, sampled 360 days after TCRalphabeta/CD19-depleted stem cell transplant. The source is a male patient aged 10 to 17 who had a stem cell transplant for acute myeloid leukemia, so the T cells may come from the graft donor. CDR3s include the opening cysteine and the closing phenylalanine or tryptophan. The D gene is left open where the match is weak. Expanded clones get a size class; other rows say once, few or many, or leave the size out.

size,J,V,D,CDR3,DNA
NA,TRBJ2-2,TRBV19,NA,CASSIGGPLTGELFF,TGTGCCAGTAGTATTGGCGGACCCCTAACCGGGGAGCTGTTTTTT
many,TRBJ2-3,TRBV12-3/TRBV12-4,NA,CASTGVGPPPDTQYF,TGTGCCAGCACCGGCGTGGGGCCGCCTCCAGATACGCAGTATTTT
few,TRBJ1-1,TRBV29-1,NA,CSLGIWSGVYPEAFF,TGCAGCCTGGGCATTTGGAGCGGGGTTTACCCTGAAGCTTTCTTT
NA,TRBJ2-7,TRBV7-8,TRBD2,CASSLADWTSGNYEQYF,TGTGCCAGCAGCTTAGCCGATTGGACTAGCGGGAACTACGAGCAGTACTTC
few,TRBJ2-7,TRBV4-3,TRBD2,CASSQTLRVSGRISYEQYF,TGCGCCAGCAGCCAGACCCTGAGAGTTAGCGGGAGGATATCCTACGAGCAGTACTTC
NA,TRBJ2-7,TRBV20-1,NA,CSARGLVQVPNEQYF,TGCAGTGCTAGAGGTCTGGTCCAGGTTCCCAACGAGCAGTACTTC
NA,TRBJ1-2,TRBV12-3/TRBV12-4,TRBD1,CASSFPRGRDYGYTF,TGTGCCAGCAGTTTTCCCAGGGGGCGCGACTATGGCTACACCTTC
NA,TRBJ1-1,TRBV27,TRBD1,CASSVRGQASRAFF,TGTGCCAGCAGTGTGAGGGGACAGGCTAGTAGGGCTTTCTTT
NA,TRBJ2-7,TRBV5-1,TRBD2,CASSETSGSSDEQYF,TGCGCCAGCAGCGAAACTAGCGGGAGTTCCGACGAGCAGTACTTC
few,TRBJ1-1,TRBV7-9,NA,CASSFAGHLEAFF,TGTGCCAGCAGCTTCGCAGGCCATCTTGAAGCTTTCTTT
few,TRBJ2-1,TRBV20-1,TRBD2,CSATRTTSGRTNEQFF,TGCAGTGCTACCCGAACGACTAGCGGGAGAACAAATGAGCAGTTCTTC
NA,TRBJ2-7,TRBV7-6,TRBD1,CASSLATGSGTGLNEQYF,TGTGCCAGCAGCTTAGCTACGGGGTCCGGGACAGGGCTAAACGAGCAGTACTTC
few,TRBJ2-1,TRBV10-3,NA,CAISDPSSYNEQFF,TGTGCCATCAGTGACCCGAGCTCCTACAATGAGCAGTTCTTC
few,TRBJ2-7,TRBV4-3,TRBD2,CASSQDRTSGGSYEQYF,TGCGCCAGCAGCCAAGATCGCACTAGCGGGGGATCCTACGAGCAGTACTTC
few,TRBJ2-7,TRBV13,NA,CASSPWRGMGSYEQYF,TGTGCCAGCAGCCCTTGGAGAGGAATGGGATCCTACGAGCAGTACTTC
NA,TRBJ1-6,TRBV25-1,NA,CASSEGDRSPLHF,TGTGCCAGCAGTGAGGGGGACCGCTCACCCCTCCACTTT
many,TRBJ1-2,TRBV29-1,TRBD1,CSVVEGAIYGYTF,TGCAGCGTTGTAGAGGGGGCGATCTATGGCTACACCTTC
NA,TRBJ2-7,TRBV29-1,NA,CSVAGVSYEQYF,TGCAGCGTTGCCGGGGTCTCCTACGAGCAGTACTTC
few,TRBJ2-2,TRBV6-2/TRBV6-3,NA,CASSYQASNTGELFF,TGTGCCAGCAGTTACCAGGCATCGAACACCGGGGAGCTGTTTTTT
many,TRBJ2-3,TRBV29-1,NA,CSVEASGNTQYF,TGCAGCGTTGAAGCGTCAGGAAATACGCAGTATTTT
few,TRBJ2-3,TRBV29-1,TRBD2,CSVLGLAESTDTQYF,TGCAGCGTCCTTGGACTAGCAGAAAGCACAGATACGCAGTATTTT
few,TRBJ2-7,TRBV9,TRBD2,CASSSVAGLSYEQYF,TGTGCCAGCAGCTCAGTAGCGGGCCTCTCCTACGAGCAGTACTTC
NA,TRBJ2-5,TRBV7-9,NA,CASSPGLPEETQYF,TGTGCCAGCAGCCCTGGACTGCCCGAGGAGACCCAGTACTTC
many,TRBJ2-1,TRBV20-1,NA,CSASARGTRDYPFF,TGCAGTGCTAGTGCCCGGGGGACGCGTGACTATCCGTTCTTC
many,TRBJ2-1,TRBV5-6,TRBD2,CASSAGLAGAYNEQFF,TGTGCCAGCAGCGCGGGACTAGCGGGAGCCTACAATGAGCAGTTCTTC
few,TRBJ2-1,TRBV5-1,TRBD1,CASSLGFGTGVHNEQFF,TGCGCCAGCAGCTTAGGCTTTGGGACAGGGGTTCACAATGAGCAGTTCTTC
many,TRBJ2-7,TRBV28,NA,CASTAEYEQYF,TGTGCCAGCACCGCGGAGTACGAGCAGTACTTC
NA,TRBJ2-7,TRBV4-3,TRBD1,CASSRTRDSYEQYF,TGCGCCAGCAGCCGAACCAGGGACAGCTACGAGCAGTACTTC
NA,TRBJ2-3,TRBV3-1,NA,CASSQDDRLPESNIADTQYF,TGTGCCAGCAGCCAAGATGATCGCCTCCCCGAGTCGAACATAGCAGATACGCAGTATTTT
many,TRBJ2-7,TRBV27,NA,CASGFVYEQYF,TGTGCCAGCGGTTTCGTTTACGAGCAGTACTTC
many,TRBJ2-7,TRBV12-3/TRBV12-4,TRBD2,CASTYSGSKAYEQYF,TGTGCCAGCACCTATAGCGGGAGCAAGGCCTACGAGCAGTACTTC
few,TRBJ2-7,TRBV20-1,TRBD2,CSAVGGVEQYF,TGCAGTGCTGTGGGAGGGGTTGAGCAGTACTTC